This T cell receptor beta chain was captured by sequencing in a study of cytomegalovirus exposure and HLA in healthy donors. Study conclusions and caveats: Later analysis identified a missense DCLRE1C variant that was linked to TCR beta V- and J-gene trimming. Reports described diagnosis of cytomegalovirus status by the classifier as highly specific and sensitive. Earlier analysis looked at TCR beta V segments, and most were productive about 90% or about 30% of the time. In presence/absence analyses, roughly uniform sequencing depth across donors was assumed.

A word on this clone: Its antigen remains unidentified.

Unmatched junction bases numbered 13, after V lost 5 bases and J lost 3 bases. The CDR3 runs to 17 residues. The germline CDR1 and CDR2 sequences are LGHNT and FRNRAP. PCR primers comprised 60 Vbeta and 13 Jbeta primers. Clones were read by immunoSEQ multiplex PCR, and TCRdb kept only the in-frame ones, dropping some. The data contain approximately 150,000 clones, 60% to 80% of them singletons. The clonotype originates from a man aged 18 to 35 in good health and CMV-seropositive. J is TRBJ2-4 and V is TRBV12-5, with 7 bases aligning to TRBD1. The sample consisted of PBMCs. CDR3 amino acids: CASGPQRTGWDKNIQYF. The CDR3 DNA reads TGTGCTAGTGGTCCGCAACGGACAGGCTGGGACAAAAACATTCAGTACTTC. Full variable domain (outside the CDR3, taken from reference TRBV12-5 and TRBJ2-4): DARVTQTPRHKVTEMGQEVTMRCQPILGHNTVFWYRQTMMQGLELLAYFRNRAPLDDSGMPKDRFSAEMPDATLATLKIQPSEPRDSAVYFCASGPQRTGWDKNIQYFGAGTRLSVL.